Below are 32 T cell receptor beta chains sequenced from a single sample in a study of response to subunit inactivated influenza vaccine. TCRdb recomputed calls from the RT-PCR reads with MiXCR, one row per CDR3 protein. In the table there are 500,000 to 600,000 distinct CDR3 sequences, roughly 12% of which are singletons. Sequenced material: PBMCs from blood, taken on the day of vaccination. The receptor source for this set is a man aged 50 or older who received an inactivated influenza vaccine.

This clonotype came up many times. V usage is TRBV10-2 and J usage is TRBJ2-5, with D uncertain. Germline assignment: CDR1 WSHSY and CDR2 SAAADI. CDR3 length: 13 residues. V was clipped by 6 bases and J by 5 bases, with 13 bases between them. The CDR3 DNA reads TGCGCCAGCAGGGACCCGACCCCCGAGACCCAGTACTTC. Its translation: CASRDPTPETQYF.

This clonotype showed up just a few times. The V gene is TRBV15, the J gene TRBJ2-3; a possible D gene is TRBD1 (6 bases). The CDR3 extends over 16 amino acids. Trimming pared 5 bases from V and 2 bases from J, leaving 17 bases between. From germline, CDR1 is LNHNV and CDR2 YYDKDF (reference sequence). The CDR3 nucleotides read TGTGCCACCAGCCTTAAATCGGGACACCACACAGATACGCAGTATTTT. Translating gives CATSLKSGHHTDTQYF.

This clonotype has only a few counts. The V call is TRBV7-9, the J call TRBJ2-7, with 8 bases identical to TRBD2. V lost 7 bases and J lost 3; bases outside the gene matches: 11. CDR1 SEHNR and CDR2 FQNEAQ come from the germline V gene (reference sequence). The CDR3 sequence is 15 residues long. DNA of the CDR3: TGTGCCAGCACCGACACGGGGGGGTTGGACTACGAGCAGTACTTC. Its protein product is CASTDTGGLDYEQYF.

This clonotype has a handful of counts. This chain connects TRBV7-2 to TRBJ2-5, with D maybe TRBD1 (5 bases). Germline V CDR1 and CDR2: SGHTA, FQGNSA. The CDR3 has 15 residues. The V and J ends lost 3 bases and 4 bases respectively, with 15 bases between them. The CDR3 DNA follows: TGTGCCAGCAGCTTTGTGGCAGGGATGCGAGAGACCCAGTACTTC. Its protein product is CASSFVAGMRETQYF.

This clonotype was recorded at least ten times. The rearrangement joins TRBV9 to TRBJ2-1; D may correspond to TRBD1 or TRBD2 (5 bases each). The CDR3 runs 13 residues. Deletions cut 2 bases from V and 9 bases from J, with 12 bases between. Germline V CDR1 and CDR2: SGDLS, YYNGEE. As DNA, the CDR3 is TGTGCCAGCAGCGTTTCGGGAACAGGTGAGCAGTTCTTC. Residues: CASSVSGTGEQFF.

This clonotype was seen many times. This chain uses TRBV5-1 with TRBJ2-4, with 8 bases that match TRBD1. J gave up 8 bases and V 0 bases, and 4 bases lay outside the gene matches. The CDR3 sequence is 14 residues long. In germline, CDR1 is SGHRS, CDR2 YFSETQ. The CDR3 DNA is TGCGCCAGCAGCTTGGGGGACAGGTTGGACATTCAGTACTTC. Its translation: CASSLGDRLDIQYF.

The gene calls are TRBV5-1 and TRBJ1-2, with 9 bases lining up with TRBD1. The ends lost 5 bases at V and 5 bases at J; junction bases unmatched: 7. Germline V CDR1 and CDR2: SGHRS, YFSETQ. CDR3 length equals 14 residues. The CDR3 DNA sequence: TGCGCCAGCAGGCCGGACAGGGGAAGATATGGCTACACCTTC. It translates to CASRPDRGRYGYTF.

The V gene is TRBV5-1, the J gene TRBJ2-2; 8 nucleotides align to TRBD1. Germline lookup yields CDR1 SGHRS and CDR2 YFSETQ. Trimming took 0 bases from V and 7 from J; bases not matched to a gene: 8. This CDR3 region has 16 residues. The CDR3 is CASSLAPGGIGGELFF. DNA for the CDR3: TGCGCCAGCAGCTTGGCGCCAGGGGGCATCGGCGGGGAGCTGTTTTTT.

The chain combines TRBV6-1 with TRBJ1-5, with 8 bases that match TRBD1. The CDR3 length is 15 residues. Germline V gene data show CDR1 as MNHNS and CDR2 as SASEGT. J lost 1 base, V lost 5 bases, and 4 bases had no gene match. For the CDR3, the DNA is TGTGCCAGCAGTCGGACAGGGCACAGCAATCAGCCCCAGCATTTT. This sequence encodes CASSRTGHSNQPQHF.

This clonotype occurred a few times. The chain employs TRBV7-2 and TRBJ2-3; possibly TRBD1 for D (5 bases). Looked up from germline, CDR1 is SGHTA and CDR2 is FQGNSA. Trimming cost V 5 bases and J 6 bases, with 12 bases left between them. This CDR3 comprises 13 residues. CDR3 sequence reads: CASSRGKGDTQYF. In DNA, the CDR3 is TGTGCCAGCAGCCGTGGAAAGGGGGATACGCAGTATTTT.

This clonotype has more than one count but fewer than ten. A read error may account for a junction end that differs from germline. CDR3 coding DNA: TGTGCCAGCAGCTTCCCAACCGGGACAGGGGATCTGTTTTTT. Translated: CASSFPTGTGDLFF. The chain employs TRBV7-9 and TRBJ2-2; 10 bases are a match to TRBD1. CDR3 length equals 14 residues. The germline V gene has CDR1 SEHNR and CDR2 FQNEAQ (reference sequence).

This clonotype has a handful of counts. This chain links TRBV6-2 or TRBV6-3 with TRBJ2-1; 8 bases align to TRBD2. Germline CDR1 is MNHEY and CDR2 is SVGEGT. The CDR3 is 14 amino acids. The V segment lost 8 bases and the J segment 8 bases; nucleotides outside the gene matches: 11. This chain's CDR3 is CASLPPGGRDEQFF. CDR3 coding DNA: TGTGCCAGCTTACCCCCGGGAGGGCGGGATGAGCAGTTCTTC.

The chain combines TRBV4-3 with TRBJ2-3; D is possibly TRBD2 (5 bases). CDR1 and CDR2 from the germline V gene are LGHNA and YSLEER. Between the trimmed V and J ends, which lost 5 bases and 2 bases, there was a span of 14 bases. The CDR3 is 15 residues long. The CDR3 protein is CASSLNGVSTDTQYF. Written as DNA, the CDR3 is TGCGCCAGCAGCTTAAACGGGGTTTCCACAGATACGCAGTATTTT.

The rearrangement uses TRBV5-1 and TRBJ2-5; unclear D gene. CDR3 length equals 14 residues. The V end lost 0 bases, the J end lost 0 bases, and 6 bases lay between the germline ends. Germline loops: CDR1 SGHRS, CDR2 YFSETQ. The CDR3 coding sequence is TGCGCCAGCAGCTTGGGGGCACACCAAGAGACCCAGTACTTC. Residues: CASSLGAHQETQYF. The variable domain in full, with the rest retrieved from reference TRBV5-1 and TRBJ2-5, is KAGVTQTPRYLIKTRGQQVTLSCSPISGHRSVSWYQQTPGQGLQFLFEYFSETQRNKGNFPGRFSGRQFSNSRSEMNVSTLELGDSALYLCASSLGAHQETQYFGPGTRLLVL.

This clonotype was detected a few times. The chain joins TRBV7-3 to TRBJ2-3, with D possibly matching TRBD2 (6 bases). This CDR3 contains 13 residues. CDR1 and CDR2 from the germline V gene are SGHTA and FQGTGA. Deletions cut 6 bases from V and 4 bases from J, with 11 bases between. The CDR3 protein is CASSGGSADTQYF. The CDR3 DNA is TGTGCCAGCAGTGGGGGGAGCGCAGATACGCAGTATTTT.

This chain uses TRBV20-1 with TRBJ2-5; perhaps TRBD1 as D (6 bases). CDR3 length: 13 residues. Germline-derived CDR1 and CDR2 are DFQATT and SNEGSKA (reference sequence). Trimming shortened V by 6 bases and J by 5 bases, and 16 bases separated the two germline ends. CDR3 amino acids: CSAEDRGGETQYF. DNA of the CDR3: TGCAGTGCCGAGGACAGAGGCGGGGAGACCCAGTACTTC.

In its sample, this clonotype was seen many times. The chain is built from TRBV7-2 and TRBJ1-6, with a possible D match to TRBD1 (6 bases). V lost 4 bases to trimming and J lost 9 bases, with 16 bases between them. Germline V gene data show CDR1 as SGHTA and CDR2 as FQGNSA. The length of the CDR3 is 15 residues. The CDR3 protein is CASSYSGTRGSPLHF. In DNA form, the CDR3 reads TGTGCCAGCAGCTATTCCGGGACACGGGGTTCACCCCTCCACTTT.

This clonotype has just a few counts. The chain combines TRBV29-1 with TRBJ2-1, with 12 bases identical to TRBD1. J lost 9 bases, V lost 0 bases, and 6 bases had no gene match. Germline-derived CDR1 and CDR2 are SQVTM and ANQGSEA. There are 15 residues in the CDR3. The chain's CDR3 is CSVEDTGTGGGEQFF. In nucleotides, the CDR3 is TGCAGCGTTGAAGATACCGGGACAGGGGGCGGTGAGCAGTTCTTC.

The chain is built from TRBV29-1 and TRBJ2-5; weak D call: TRBD1 (5 bases). Trimming took 8 bases from V and 5 from J, leaving 12 bases between them. Germline V lookup: CDR1 SQVTM, CDR2 ANQGSEA. The CDR3 covers 11 residues. CDR3 sequence reads: CSSGPLETQYF. CDR3 bases: TGCAGCTCAGGGCCATTGGAGACCCAGTACTTC.

The table lists this clonotype with a few counts. This sequence joins TRBV6-1 and TRBJ1-3; TRBD1 aligns across 8 bases. The germline gives CDR1 MNHNS, CDR2 SASEGT. J lost 0 bases, V lost 6 bases, and 7 bases had no gene match. CDR3 size: 16 residues. The CDR3 region has the DNA TGTGCCAGCAGGACCGGGACAGGATTCTCTGGAAACACCATATATTTT. Its translation is CASRTGTGFSGNTIYF.

The chain carries TRBV25-1 and TRBJ1-1; D call uncertain. This CDR3 has 13 residues. Between the trimmed V and J ends, which lost 6 bases and 3 bases, there was a span of 11 bases. Germline V gives CDR1 MGHDK, CDR2 SYGVNS. CDR3 sequence: CASRDRADTEAFF. The CDR3 DNA reads TGTGCCAGCAGGGACCGGGCGGACACTGAAGCTTTCTTT. Using reference TRBV25-1 and TRBJ1-1 for the parts outside the CDR3, the full variable domain is EADIYQTPRYLVIGTGKKITLECSQTMGHDKMYWYQQDPGMELHLIHYSYGVNSTEKGDLSSESTVSRIRTEHFPLTLESARPSHTSQYLCASRDRADTEAFFGQGTRLTVV.

The chain uses TRBV5-1 and TRBJ2-3; no definite D call. The CDR3 totals 16 residues. Germline assignment: CDR1 SGHRS and CDR2 YFSETQ. Trimming shortened V by 0 bases and J by 0 bases, and 11 bases separated the two germline ends. This chain's CDR3 is CASSLAVHSSTDTQYF. The CDR3 nucleotides read TGCGCCAGCAGCTTGGCGGTCCATTCTAGCACAGATACGCAGTATTTT.

This clonotype was found a few times. The CDR3 loop reads CAMKQGTRDSAQYF. CDR3 DNA sequence: TGTGCCATGAAACAGGGGACTAGGGATTCGGCGCAGTATTTT. The chain links TRBV10-3 to TRBJ2-3; possible D gene TRBD2, 8 bases. The V and J ends lost 9 bases and 10 bases respectively, with 23 bases between them. CDR1 ENHRY and CDR2 SYGVKD come from the germline V gene. The CDR3 is 14 residues long.

This clonotype was found many times. V gene TRBV5-1 combines with J gene TRBJ2-3; 13 positions match TRBD2. Trimming at V came to 3 bases and at J to 5 bases, leaving 9 bases not matched to a gene. Germline V lookup: CDR1 SGHRS, CDR2 YFSETQ. This CDR3 contains 17 residues. The CDR3 protein is CASSSDTSGRARDTQYF. The DNA for the CDR3 is TGCGCCAGCAGCTCGGATACTAGCGGGAGGGCCAGAGATACGCAGTATTTT.

The sample holds a few counts of this clonotype. The rearrangement uses TRBV12-3 or TRBV12-4 and TRBJ1-2; D is perhaps TRBD1 (6 bases). V dropped 5 bases and J dropped 0 bases, with 10 bases sitting between them. The CDR3 has 14 residues. The CDR3 is CASSPSGANYGYTF. CDR3 sequence (DNA): TGTGCCAGCAGTCCGTCAGGGGCTAACTATGGCTACACCTTC.

This clonotype was recorded a few times. This chain connects TRBV12-3 or TRBV12-4 to TRBJ2-7; 8 bases align to TRBD1. The CDR3 runs 17 residues. Trimming cost V 1 base and J 0 bases; bases outside gene matches: 8. Here the CDR3 reads CASSLVVGQASSYEQYF. The CDR3 DNA sequence: TGTGCCAGCAGTTTAGTGGTGGGACAGGCGAGCTCCTACGAGCAGTACTTC.

In the case of this clonotype: One junction end does not reproduce the germline sequence, and a read error may be involved. V is TRBV6-1 and J is TRBJ2-2, with TRBD1 as a possible D gene (6 bases). Germline loops: CDR1 MNHNS, CDR2 SASEGT. The CDR3 is 15 amino acids. The CDR3 sequence: CVSSRTVSNTGELFF. The CDR3 DNA sequence: TGTGTCAGCAGTCGGACAGTCTCGAACACCGGGGAGCTGTTTTTT.

This chain links TRBV6-2 or TRBV6-3 with TRBJ2-6, with unresolved D. Germline assignment: CDR1 MNHEY and CDR2 SVGEGT. The CDR3 is 14 amino acids. The V end lost 6 bases, the J end lost 0 bases, and 6 bases lay between the germline ends. The chain's CDR3 is CASSDFSGANVLTF. The CDR3 DNA follows: TGTGCCAGCAGCGACTTCTCTGGGGCCAACGTCCTGACTTTC.

This clonotype was seen more than once but under ten times. The chain has TRBV10-3 and TRBJ1-1; a possible D gene is TRBD1 (6 bases). The CDR3 is 13 residues long. With 6 bases removed from V and 4 bases from J, the gap between germline ends came to 12 bases. CDR1 is ENHRY and CDR2 is SYGVKD in the germline V gene. This CDR3 is CAISPTGRTEAFF. In nucleotides, the CDR3 is TGTGCCATCAGCCCCACAGGGCGCACTGAAGCTTTCTTT.

This clonotype was found a few times. The V call is TRBV20-1, the J call TRBJ2-1; 12 positions match TRBD2. The V gene end was trimmed by 3 bases and the J gene end by 4 bases; junction bases not matched to a gene: 7. CDR1 DFQATT and CDR2 SNEGSKA come from the germline V gene (reference sequence). The CDR3 length is 16 residues. CDR3 DNA sequence: TGCAGTGCTAGTGATTTCGGACTAGCGGGGTACAATGAGCAGTTCTTC. It encodes CSASDFGLAGYNEQFF.

This clonotype was counted only a few times. The chain couples TRBV7-8 to TRBJ1-1; possibly TRBD1 for D (6 bases). CDR1 and CDR2 (germline): SGHVS, FQNEAQ. The CDR3 is 15 residues long. V was trimmed by 4 bases and J by 2 bases, leaving 14 bases between them. Here the CDR3 DNA reads TGTGCCAGCAGCTCCCCCGACAGGTATAACACTGAAGCTTTCTTT. Translated: CASSSPDRYNTEAFF.

V gene TRBV6-5 combines with J gene TRBJ2-1; D is possibly TRBD1 (6 bases). Per germline, CDR1 MNHEY and CDR2 SVGAGI. Trimming took off 2 bases at V and 6 bases at J, with 8 bases between the two ends. The CDR3 is 13 residues long. The CDR3 DNA follows: TGTGCCAGCAGTTACCTGGACAGCAATGAGCAGTTCTTC. Translated: CASSYLDSNEQFF.